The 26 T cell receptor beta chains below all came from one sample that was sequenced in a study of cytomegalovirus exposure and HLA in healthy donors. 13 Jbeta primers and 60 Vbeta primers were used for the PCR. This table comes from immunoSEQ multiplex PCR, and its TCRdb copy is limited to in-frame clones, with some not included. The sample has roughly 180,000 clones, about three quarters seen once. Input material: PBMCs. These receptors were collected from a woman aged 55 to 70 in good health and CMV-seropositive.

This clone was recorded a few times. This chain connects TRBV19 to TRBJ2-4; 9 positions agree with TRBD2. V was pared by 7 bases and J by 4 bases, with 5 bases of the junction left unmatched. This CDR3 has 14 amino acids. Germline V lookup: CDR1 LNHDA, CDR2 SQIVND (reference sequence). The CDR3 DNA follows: TGTGCCAGTACCCCTAGCGGGGATAAAAACATTCAGTACTTC. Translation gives CASTPSGDKNIQYF.

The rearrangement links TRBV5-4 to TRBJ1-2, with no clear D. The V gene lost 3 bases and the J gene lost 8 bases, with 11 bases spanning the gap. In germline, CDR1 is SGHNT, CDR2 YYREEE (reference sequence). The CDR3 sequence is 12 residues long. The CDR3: CASSSLRGGYTF. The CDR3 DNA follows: TGTGCCAGCAGCTCCCTACGCGGGGGCTACACCTTC.

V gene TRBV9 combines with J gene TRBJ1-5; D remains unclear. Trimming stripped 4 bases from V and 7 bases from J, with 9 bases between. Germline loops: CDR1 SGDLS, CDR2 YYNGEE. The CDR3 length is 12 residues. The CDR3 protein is CASSSGRQPQHF. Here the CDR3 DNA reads TGTGCCAGCAGCTCCGGTCGGCAGCCCCAGCATTTT.

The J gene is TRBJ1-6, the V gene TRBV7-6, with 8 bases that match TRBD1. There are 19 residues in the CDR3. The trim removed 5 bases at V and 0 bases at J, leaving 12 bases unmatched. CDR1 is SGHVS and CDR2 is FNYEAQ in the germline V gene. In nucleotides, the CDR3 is TGTGCCAGCAGCGCGGAAGAGAACAGGGGGAGCTCCTATAATTCACCCCTCCACTTT. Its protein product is CASSAEENRGSSYNSPLHF.

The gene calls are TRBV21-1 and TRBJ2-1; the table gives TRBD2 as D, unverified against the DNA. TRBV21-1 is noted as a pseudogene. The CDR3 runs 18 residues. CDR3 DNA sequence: TGTGCCAGCAGTCCTGGGGGAACTAGCGGGAGATCCTACAATGAGCAGTTCTTC. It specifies CASSPGGTSGRSYNEQFF.

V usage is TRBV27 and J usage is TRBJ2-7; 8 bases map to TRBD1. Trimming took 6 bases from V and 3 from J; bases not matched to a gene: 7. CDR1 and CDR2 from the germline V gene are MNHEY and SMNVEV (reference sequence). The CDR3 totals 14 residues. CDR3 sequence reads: CASSTTGGLYEQYF. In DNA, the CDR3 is TGTGCCAGCAGCACCACAGGGGGTCTCTACGAGCAGTACTTC.

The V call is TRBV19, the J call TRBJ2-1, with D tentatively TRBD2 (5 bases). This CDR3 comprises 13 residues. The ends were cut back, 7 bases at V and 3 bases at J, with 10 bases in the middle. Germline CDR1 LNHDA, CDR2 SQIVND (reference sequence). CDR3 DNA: TGTGCCAGTACTGAGGGTATCTACAATGAGCAGTTCTTC. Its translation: CASTEGIYNEQFF.

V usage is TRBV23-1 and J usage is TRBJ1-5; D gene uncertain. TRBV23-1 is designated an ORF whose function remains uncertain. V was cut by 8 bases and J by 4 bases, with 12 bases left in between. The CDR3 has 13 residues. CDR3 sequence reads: CASPCEGNQPQHF. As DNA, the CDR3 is TGCGCCAGCCCCTGCGAGGGAAATCAGCCCCAGCATTTT.

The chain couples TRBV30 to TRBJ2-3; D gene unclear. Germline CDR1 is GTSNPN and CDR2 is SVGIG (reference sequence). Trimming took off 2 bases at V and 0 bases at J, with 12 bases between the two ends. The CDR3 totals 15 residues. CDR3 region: CAWSQIDSSTDTQYF. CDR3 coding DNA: TGTGCCTGGAGTCAGATAGACTCTAGCACAGATACGCAGTATTTT. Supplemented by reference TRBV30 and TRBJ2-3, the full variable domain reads SQTIHQWPATLVQPVGSPLSLECTVEGTSNPNLYWYRQAAGRGLQLLFYSVGIGQISSEVPQNLSASRPQDRQFILSSKKLLLSDSGFYLCAWSQIDSSTDTQYFGPGTRLTVL.

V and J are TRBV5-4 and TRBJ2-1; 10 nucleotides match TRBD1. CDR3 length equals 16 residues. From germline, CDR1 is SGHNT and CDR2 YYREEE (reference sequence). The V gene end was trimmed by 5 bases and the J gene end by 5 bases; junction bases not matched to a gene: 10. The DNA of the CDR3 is TGTGCCAGCAGTTATCCGGGACAGGGGTCCCACAATGAGCAGTTCTTC. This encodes CASSYPGQGSHNEQFF.

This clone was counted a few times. The CDR3 nucleotides are TGTGCCAGCAGCTTGATCATCTCTGGGGCCAACGTCCTGACTTTC. It encodes CASSLIISGANVLTF. V gene TRBV5-5 combines with J gene TRBJ2-6; D is undetermined. This CDR3 has 15 amino acids. Germline loops: CDR1 SGHKS, CDR2 YYEKEE (reference sequence). The V and J ends lost 1 base and 0 bases respectively, with 5 bases between them.

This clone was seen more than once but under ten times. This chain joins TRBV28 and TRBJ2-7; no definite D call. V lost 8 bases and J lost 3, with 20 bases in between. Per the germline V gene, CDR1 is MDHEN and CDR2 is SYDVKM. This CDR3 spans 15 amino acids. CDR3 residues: CASHPSGQAHYEQYF. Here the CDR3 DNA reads TGTGCCAGCCACCCCTCAGGTCAGGCCCACTACGAGCAGTACTTC.

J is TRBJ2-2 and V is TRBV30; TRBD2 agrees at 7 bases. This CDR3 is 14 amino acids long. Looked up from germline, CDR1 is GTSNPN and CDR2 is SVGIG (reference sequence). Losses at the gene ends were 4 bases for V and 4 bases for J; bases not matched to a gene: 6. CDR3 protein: CAWKGLAVTGELFF. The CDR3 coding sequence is TGTGCCTGGAAGGGGCTAGCGGTCACCGGGGAGCTGTTTTTT.

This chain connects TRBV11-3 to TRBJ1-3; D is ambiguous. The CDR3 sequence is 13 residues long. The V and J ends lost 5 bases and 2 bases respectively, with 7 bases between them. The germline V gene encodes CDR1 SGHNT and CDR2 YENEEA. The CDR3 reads CASSLTPGNTIYF. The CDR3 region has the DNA TGTGCCAGCAGCCTAACGCCTGGAAACACCATATATTTT.

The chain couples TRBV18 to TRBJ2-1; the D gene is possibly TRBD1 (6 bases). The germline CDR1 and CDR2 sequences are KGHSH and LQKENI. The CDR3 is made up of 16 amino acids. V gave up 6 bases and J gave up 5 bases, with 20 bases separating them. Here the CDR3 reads CASSLSPTGSHNEQFF. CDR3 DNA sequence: TGTGCCAGCTCCCTGTCCCCAACAGGGAGCCACAATGAGCAGTTCTTC.

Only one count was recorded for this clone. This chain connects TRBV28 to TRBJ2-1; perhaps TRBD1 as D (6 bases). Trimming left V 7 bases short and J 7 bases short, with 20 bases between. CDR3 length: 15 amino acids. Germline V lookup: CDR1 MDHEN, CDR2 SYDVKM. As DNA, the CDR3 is TGTGCCAGCAACCAACAGGGTAGGAGGTGGAATGAGCAGTTCTTC. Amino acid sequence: CASNQQGRRWNEQFF.

The CDR3 loop reads CASRPLRDFATEAFF. DNA of the CDR3: TGTGCCAGCAGACCTCTTCGGGACTTTGCGACTGAAGCTTTCTTT. The chain combines TRBV28 with TRBJ1-1, with D tentatively TRBD1 (5 bases). V lost 6 bases and J 5 bases, leaving 19 bases between the germline ends. The CDR3 is 15 amino acids. Looked up from germline, CDR1 is MDHEN and CDR2 is SYDVKM.

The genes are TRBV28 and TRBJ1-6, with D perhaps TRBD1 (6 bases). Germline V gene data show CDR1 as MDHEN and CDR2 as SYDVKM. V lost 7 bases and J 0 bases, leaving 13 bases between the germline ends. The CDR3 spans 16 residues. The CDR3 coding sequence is TGTGCCAGCACCCCGCGGGGGGCCTCCTATAATTCACCCCTCCACTTT. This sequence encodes CASTPRGASYNSPLHF.

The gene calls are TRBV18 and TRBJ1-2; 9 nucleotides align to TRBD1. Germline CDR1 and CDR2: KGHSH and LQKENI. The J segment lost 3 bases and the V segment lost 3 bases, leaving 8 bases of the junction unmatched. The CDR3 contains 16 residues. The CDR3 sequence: CASSPDRGGYHYGYTF. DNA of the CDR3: TGTGCCAGCTCACCCGACAGGGGGGGATACCACTATGGCTACACCTTC.

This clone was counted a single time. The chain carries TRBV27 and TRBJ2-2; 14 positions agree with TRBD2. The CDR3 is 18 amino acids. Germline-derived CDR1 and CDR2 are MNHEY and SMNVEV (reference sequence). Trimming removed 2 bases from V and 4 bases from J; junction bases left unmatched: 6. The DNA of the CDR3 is TGTGCCAGCAGTTTAGAAATGGGGACTAGCGGGAGCACCGGGGAGCTGTTTTTT. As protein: CASSLEMGTSGSTGELFF.

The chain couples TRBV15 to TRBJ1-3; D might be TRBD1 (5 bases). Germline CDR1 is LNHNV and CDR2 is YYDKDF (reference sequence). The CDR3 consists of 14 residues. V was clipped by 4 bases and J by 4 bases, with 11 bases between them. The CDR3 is CATSTVSGGNTIYF. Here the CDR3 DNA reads TGTGCCACCAGCACAGTATCAGGGGGAAACACCATATATTTT.

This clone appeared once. The CDR3 DNA sequence: TGTGCCAGCAGCCAAGAAGTAGGGACTAGCGGGAGCTCCTACGAGCAGTACTTC. Translating it yields CASSQEVGTSGSSYEQYF. This chain uses TRBV4-2 with TRBJ2-7; TRBD2 aligns across 14 bases. CDR3 length: 18 amino acids. J gave up 0 bases and V 0 bases, and 4 bases lay outside the gene matches. CDR1 is LGHNA, CDR2 YNFKEQ, per germline.

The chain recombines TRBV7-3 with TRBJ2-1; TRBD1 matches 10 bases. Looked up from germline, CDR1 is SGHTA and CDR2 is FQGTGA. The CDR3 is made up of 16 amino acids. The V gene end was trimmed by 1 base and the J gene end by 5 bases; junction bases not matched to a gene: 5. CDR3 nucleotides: TGTGCCAGCAGCTTAAGGGGACAGGGGATCCACAATGAGCAGTTCTTC. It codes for CASSLRGQGIHNEQFF.

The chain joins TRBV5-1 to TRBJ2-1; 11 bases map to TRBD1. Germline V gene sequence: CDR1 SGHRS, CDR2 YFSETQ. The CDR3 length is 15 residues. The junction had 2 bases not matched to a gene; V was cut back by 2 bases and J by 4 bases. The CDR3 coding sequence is TGCGCCAGCAGCTTTGGACAGGGGGCGTACAATGAGCAGTTCTTC. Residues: CASSFGQGAYNEQFF.

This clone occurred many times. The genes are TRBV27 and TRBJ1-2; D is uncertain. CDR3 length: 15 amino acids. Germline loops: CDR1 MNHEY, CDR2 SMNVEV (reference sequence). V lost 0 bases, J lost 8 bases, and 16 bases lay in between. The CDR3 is CASSLSIVPIKGYTF. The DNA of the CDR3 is TGTGCCAGCAGTTTATCGATAGTCCCCATAAAGGGCTACACCTTC.

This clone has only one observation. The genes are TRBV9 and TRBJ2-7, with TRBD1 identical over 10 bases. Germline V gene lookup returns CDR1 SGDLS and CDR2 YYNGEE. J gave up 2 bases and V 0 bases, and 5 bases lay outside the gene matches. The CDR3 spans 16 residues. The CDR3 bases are TGTGCCAGCAGCGTAGATGCGGGACAGGGGACCTACGAGCAGTACTTC. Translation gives CASSVDAGQGTYEQYF.